The clone carrying this TCR beta chain was counted between two and nine times. Antigen unknown. CDR3 length equals 16 residues. Losses at the gene ends were 9 bases for V and 4 bases for J; bases not matched to a gene: 12. Germline V CDR1 and CDR2: SGHTA, FQGNSA. The data belong to a study of T-cell reconstitution after alpha-beta-depleted transplantation in children. Findings and limits, study-wide: In some patients, recipient T cells and intrathymic progenitors surviving conditioning explained high day-60 diversity.

Construction of the TCRbeta library involved unique molecular identifiers. TCRdb redid the calling of the PCR reads with MiXCR, one entry per CDR3 protein. The data show hundreds of thousands of distinct CDR3 sequences, with under 20% seen just once and around 41% held by the top ten. This receptor was obtained from a male patient aged 2-15 years who had a stem cell transplant for acute lymphoblastic leukemia, so the T cells may come from the graft donor. This chain uses TRBV7-2 with TRBJ2-1; 10 bases agree with TRBD2. The source material was PBMCs, mostly from graft donor cells, sampled 360 days after TCRalphabeta/CD19-depleted stem cell transplant. CDR3 region: CARGGDWTSGYNEQFF. CDR3 DNA sequence: TGTGCCAGAGGGGGGGATTGGACTAGCGGATACAATGAGCAGTTCTTC. The full variable domain, in which reference TRBV7-2 and TRBJ2-1 provide the parts outside the CDR3, is GAGVSQSPSNKVTEKGKDVELRCDPISGHTALYWYRQSLGQGLEFLIYFQGNSAPDKSGLPSDRFSAERTGGSVSTLTIQRTQQEDSAVYLCARGGDWTSGYNEQFFGPGTRLTVL.